Listed here are 17 T cell receptor beta chains from one sample, sequenced in a study of technical replicates of blood from several donors listed by TCRdb under 2017. The library was generated by the immunoSEQ multiplex PCR assay. In its TCRdb copy, this immuneACCESS table keeps in-frame sequences only and misses some clones. Where compared with another copy, unresolved V genes explain less than half of these, and the others have no known cause. The sample table lists 76,000 or so clones, roughly nine tenths of them with a count of one. 0.2% to 0.25% of the sample rests with the top ten. Material: T cells isolated from PBMCs. These receptors all come from a human donor in good health.

The chain uses TRBV30 and TRBJ1-5; 7 nucleotides align to TRBD1. The CDR3 sequence is 13 residues long. V dropped 1 base and J dropped 6; count of bases not matched to a gene: 3. Germline CDR1 GTSNPN, CDR2 SVGIG (reference sequence). CDR3 bases: TGTGCCTGGAGTGGACAGGGCAGTCAGCCCCAGCATTTT. Encoded protein: CAWSGQGSQPQHF.

The V gene is TRBV10-3, the J gene TRBJ1-5; tentatively, D is TRBD1 (6 bases). The CDR3 has 16 residues. Trimming removed 2 bases at V and 3 bases at J, with 14 bases between. Germline CDR1 reads ENHRY; CDR2 reads SYGVKD. CDR3 amino acids: CAISEGQSTFNQPQHF. CDR3 DNA sequence: TGTGCCATCAGTGAGGGACAGTCAACCTTCAATCAGCCCCAGCATTTT.

The rearrangement links TRBV6-5 to TRBJ2-7; 9 nucleotides agree with TRBD2. Germline V gene data show CDR1 as MNHEY and CDR2 as SVGAGI. The CDR3 is 13 amino acids. Germline trimming cut 5 bases from V and 5 bases from J; bases unmatched to any gene: 4. The CDR3 DNA follows: TGTGCCAGCAGTGTAGCGGGGGTTGACGAGCAGTACTTC. Its translation: CASSVAGVDEQYF.

This clone was picked up a small number of times. The V call is TRBV28, the J call TRBJ1-2; D may be TRBD1 (6 bases). CDR3 length: 16 residues. Trimming pared 10 bases from V and 5 bases from J, leaving 26 bases between. Looked up from germline, CDR1 is MDHEN and CDR2 is SYDVKM. CDR3 DNA sequence: TGTGCCACCACCCCATCCGACAGGCCCCCGAGGTATGGCTACACCTTC. Translated, it gives CATTPSDRPPRYGYTF.

The chain uses TRBV29-1 and TRBJ1-5; D is perhaps TRBD1 (6 bases). CDR1 is SQVTM, CDR2 ANQGSEA, per germline. The CDR3 length is 13 residues. Between the trimmed V and J ends, which lost 4 bases and 4 bases, there was a span of 11 bases. Here the CDR3 reads CSVGGQGNQPQHF. The CDR3 region has the DNA TGCAGCGTTGGGGGGCAGGGTAATCAGCCCCAGCATTTT.

The chain links TRBV6-1 to TRBJ2-7; 12 nucleotides align to TRBD2. After removal of 4 bases from V and 3 bases from J, the junction contained 4 bases not matched to a gene. CDR3 length equals 15 residues. Germline lookup yields CDR1 MNHNS and CDR2 SASEGT. The DNA of the CDR3 is TGTGCCAGCAGTGTGACTAGCGGGAGCTACTACGAGCAGTACTTC. Translation gives CASSVTSGSYYEQYF.

The gene calls are TRBV18 and TRBJ2-7, with D perhaps matching TRBD1 (6 bases). CDR1 KGHSH and CDR2 LQKENI come from the germline V gene. Deletions cut 5 bases from V and 2 bases from J, with 22 bases between. There are 17 residues in the CDR3. CDR3 in DNA: TGTGCCAGCTCATCTCTCCCGGGGACAAAGGGCCCCTACGAGCAGTACTTC. Its translation: CASSSLPGTKGPYEQYF.

V is TRBV4-1 and J is TRBJ2-5, with a weak D call TRBD2 (6 bases). V gave up 4 bases and J gave up 5 bases, with 14 bases separating them. CDR1 and CDR2 (germline): MGHRA, YSYEKL. The CDR3 covers 14 residues. The CDR3 DNA is TGCGCCAGCAGCCCGACTAGGGACGCGGAGACCCAGTACTTC. It translates to CASSPTRDAETQYF.

The chain couples TRBV5-4 to TRBJ2-1; D is possibly TRBD2 (7 bases). Trimming removed 0 bases at V and 4 bases at J, with 11 bases between. CDR1 is SGHNT, CDR2 YYREEE, per germline (reference sequence). CDR3 length: 15 residues. CDR3 in amino acids: CASSLGGGRYNEQFF. In nucleotides, the CDR3 is TGTGCCAGCAGCTTGGGCGGGGGCAGGTACAATGAGCAGTTCTTC.

V gene TRBV18 combines with J gene TRBJ2-1; 9 nucleotides align to TRBD1. Per the germline V gene, CDR1 is KGHSH and CDR2 is LQKENI. V lost 4 bases and J lost 1; bases outside the gene matches: 2. This CDR3 is 15 amino acids long. The DNA for the CDR3 is TGTGCCAGCTCACTGGGACAGGGATCCTACAATGAGCAGTTCTTC. Translating gives CASSLGQGSYNEQFF.

Here the CDR3 reads CASSIIGLGMNTEAFF. The DNA for the CDR3 is TGTGCCAGCAGTATTATCGGTCTGGGCATGAACACTGAAGCTTTCTTT. This sequence joins TRBV28 and TRBJ1-1; D remains unclear. Trimming removed 5 bases at V and 0 bases at J, with 16 bases between. Germline CDR1 MDHEN, CDR2 SYDVKM. The CDR3 sequence is 16 residues long. The full variable domain, its missing parts supplied by reference TRBV28 and TRBJ1-1, is DVKVTQSSRYLVKRTGEKVFLECVQDMDHENMFWYRQDPGLGLRLIYFSYDVKMKEKGDIPEGYSVSREKKERFSLILESASTNQTSMYLCASSIIGLGMNTEAFFGQGTRLTVV.

J is TRBJ2-7 and V is TRBV11-2; 9 bases align to TRBD2. This CDR3 is 18 amino acids long. Per germline, CDR1 SGHAT and CDR2 FQNNGV. J lost 2 bases, V lost 1 base, and 12 bases had no gene match. CDR3 sequence (DNA): TGTGCCAGCAGCTTAGCCCTCGGGGGGCGGGAGGGGGCCTACGAGCAGTACTTC. It codes for CASSLALGGREGAYEQYF.

The rearrangement joins TRBV12-2 to TRBJ2-7; the table's D call of TRBD1 was not tested on the DNA. TRBV12-2 is shown as a pseudogene. The CDR3 contains 18 residues. The CDR3 sequence: CASRFLPPRTGKAYEQYF. The CDR3 DNA is TGTGCAAGTCGCTTTCTTCCTCCGCGGACAGGAAAAGCCTACGAGCAGTACTTC.

The chain employs TRBV6-1 and TRBJ2-3; 10 bases match TRBD2. CDR1 and CDR2 (germline): MNHNS, SASEGT. This CDR3 region has 15 residues. Unmatched junction bases numbered 8, after V lost 7 bases and J lost 4 bases. CDR3 DNA sequence: TGTGCCAGCAAGCCGGGACTAGCGCTTTCAGATACGCAGTATTTT. Protein sequence: CASKPGLALSDTQYF.

This clone was picked up one time. This chain links TRBV10-3 with TRBJ2-3; 7 nucleotides align to TRBD1. From germline, CDR1 is ENHRY and CDR2 SYGVKD. V lost 10 bases to trimming and J lost 6 bases; unmatched junction nucleotides: 19. This CDR3 comprises 16 residues. The CDR3 here is CAKKLGDSLNGDTQYF. DNA of the CDR3: TGTGCCAAAAAACTAGGGGACAGCCTCAACGGGGATACGCAGTATTTT.

This clone was seen more than once but under ten times. DNA of the CDR3: TGTGCCTGGGCCCAGGTGATGAACACTGAAGCTTTCTTT. It specifies CAWAQVMNTEAFF. The V and J genes are TRBV30 and TRBJ1-1; D not certain. Trimming stripped 5 bases from V and 0 bases from J, with 10 bases between. The germline gives CDR1 GTSNPN, CDR2 SVGIG (reference sequence). The CDR3 totals 13 residues.

The chain uses TRBV7-3 and TRBJ1-5; D is unresolved. The germline V gene has CDR1 SGHTA and CDR2 FQGTGA. This CDR3 is 13 amino acids long. Trimming took off 0 bases at V and 7 bases at J, with 7 bases between the two ends. CDR3: CASSLTGGQPQHF. The CDR3 DNA follows: TGTGCCAGCAGCTTAACGGGAGGGCAGCCCCAGCATTTT. The full variable domain, rest sourced from reference TRBV7-3 and TRBJ1-5, is GAGVSQTPSNKVTEKGKYVELRCDPISGHTALYWYRQSLGQGPEFLIYFQGTGAADDSGLPNDRFFAVRPEGSVSTLKIQRTERGDSAVYLCASSLTGGQPQHFGDGTRLSIL.